These 21 T cell receptor beta chains were all obtained from the same sample, sequenced in a study of CD8 T cells in Susac syndrome. It was with random hexamers that about 0.45 to 1 ug RNA was reverse transcribed. In TCRdb, the immunoSEQ multiplex PCR reads were re-called with MiXCR into one record per CDR3 protein. The profile shows fewer than 250,000 distinct CDR3 sequences, approximately 93% of them singletons. Sequencing was carried out using CD4+ T cells from PBMCs. These receptors originate from a human donor in good health.

The chain's CDR3 is CASSRTAGYGYTF. Written as DNA, the CDR3 is TGTGCCAGCAGCCGGACAGCGGGCTATGGCTACACCTTC. The V and J genes are TRBV7-9 and TRBJ1-2; D perhaps matches TRBD1 (6 bases). CDR3 length equals 13 residues. Germline values: CDR1 SEHNR, CDR2 FQNEAQ (reference sequence). V was shortened by 5 bases and J by 4 bases, with 11 bases between the two germline ends.

This sequence joins TRBV29-1 and TRBJ2-6; maybe TRBD1 (5 bases). The CDR3 spans 15 residues. Germline lookup yields CDR1 SQVTM and CDR2 ANQGSEA. With 5 bases removed from V and 2 bases from J, the gap between germline ends came to 13 bases. The CDR3 spells CSVPTGITGANVLTF. The DNA of the CDR3 is TGCAGCGTTCCAACAGGTATAACTGGGGCCAACGTCCTGACTTTC.

The rearrangement links TRBV7-3 to TRBJ2-5; 9 bases align to TRBD2. The length of the CDR3 is 16 residues. In germline, CDR1 is SGHTA, CDR2 FQGTGA. The trim removed 1 base at V and 5 bases at J, leaving 8 bases unmatched. The CDR3 protein is CASSLRATSGWETQYF. As DNA, the CDR3 is TGTGCCAGCAGCTTAAGGGCGACTAGCGGATGGGAGACCCAGTACTTC.

This chain joins TRBV20-1 and TRBJ1-2; D is unresolved. V lost 1 base, J lost 4 bases, and 7 bases lay in between. This CDR3 spans 12 amino acids. Germline CDR1 reads DFQATT; CDR2 reads SNEGSKA (reference sequence). The CDR3 here is CSARVHSYGYTF. CDR3 coding DNA: TGCAGTGCTAGAGTTCATAGCTATGGCTACACCTTC.

The chain joins TRBV5-1 to TRBJ2-1, with TRBD1 matching over 11 bases. V shed 3 bases and J 4 bases; nucleotides not matched to a gene: 9. The CDR3 is made up of 17 amino acids. In germline, CDR1 is SGHRS, CDR2 YFSETQ. The CDR3 spells CASSSLKDRGPYNEQFF. The CDR3 DNA follows: TGCGCCAGCAGCTCGCTCAAGGACAGGGGGCCTTACAATGAGCAGTTCTTC.

V and J are TRBV15 and TRBJ1-5, with D possibly TRBD1 on 6 matching bases. The germline V and J ends were trimmed by 0 bases and 4 bases, with 13 bases remaining between them. The CDR3 covers 16 residues. Germline loops: CDR1 LNHNV, CDR2 YYDKDF (reference sequence). The CDR3 sequence is CATSRDIGQGNQPQHF. The CDR3 nucleotides are TGTGCCACCAGCAGAGATATTGGGCAGGGGAATCAGCCCCAGCATTTT.

This chain connects TRBV7-2 to TRBJ2-7; 9 positions agree with TRBD2. The V and J ends lost 4 bases and 2 bases, in that order; junction bases with no gene match: 6. The CDR3 sequence is 15 residues long. The germline gives CDR1 SGHTA, CDR2 FQGNSA. CDR3: CASSSGASGAYEQYV. DNA for the CDR3: TGTGCCAGCAGCTCAGGGGCTAGCGGGGCCTACGAGCAGTACGTC.

Only one count was recorded for this clonotype. The CDR3 DNA reads as TGTGCCAGCTCAGACCCGAGGCAGCCTAATGAAAAACTGTTTTTT. Translated, it gives CASSDPRQPNEKLFF. The chain is built from TRBV18 and TRBJ1-4; D remains unclear. Germline V gene lookup returns CDR1 KGHSH and CDR2 LQKENI. The CDR3 has 15 amino acids. Trimming took off 5 bases at V and 3 bases at J, with 13 bases between the two ends.

The V and J genes are TRBV6-2 or TRBV6-3 and TRBJ2-4; unclear D gene. This CDR3 comprises 16 residues. V shed 0 bases and J shed 0 bases, with 9 bases lying between them. Looked up from germline, CDR1 is MNHEY and CDR2 is SVGEGT. CDR3: CASSYSTSLAKNIQYF. The CDR3 DNA follows: TGTGCCAGCAGTTACTCGACCAGCCTAGCCAAAAACATTCAGTACTTC.

The rearrangement joins TRBV6-2 or TRBV6-3 to TRBJ2-2; D remains unclear. Germline CDR1 and CDR2: MNHEY and SVGEGT. V dropped 6 bases and J dropped 4 bases, with 9 bases sitting between them. There are 13 residues in the CDR3. This chain's CDR3 is CASRDHSTGELFF. CDR3 DNA sequence: TGTGCCAGCAGGGACCATTCCACCGGGGAGCTGTTTTTT.

The chain is built from TRBV6-5 and TRBJ2-3; D not certain. The CDR3 is made up of 13 amino acids. Germline CDR1 and CDR2: MNHEY and SVGAGI. Between the trimmed V and J ends, which lost 6 bases and 2 bases, there was a span of 9 bases. This chain's CDR3 is CASRGYTTDTQYF. The CDR3 DNA is TGTGCCAGCAGGGGATACACCACAGATACGCAGTATTTT.

This chain links TRBV2 with TRBJ1-1; D may be TRBD1 (5 bases). With 2 bases removed from V and 1 base from J, the gap between germline ends came to 8 bases. Looked up from germline, CDR1 is SNHLY and CDR2 is FYNNEI. This CDR3 comprises 14 residues. CDR3 sequence (DNA): TGTGCCAGCAGTGAACGGACACAGAACACTGAAGCTTTCTTT. This sequence encodes CASSERTQNTEAFF.

The gene calls are TRBV28 and TRBJ1-4, with D maybe TRBD1 (5 bases). The CDR3 is 14 residues long. The ends were cut back, 4 bases at V and 8 bases at J, with 14 bases in the middle. Germline V gene data show CDR1 as MDHEN and CDR2 as SYDVKM. The CDR3 DNA reads as TGTGCCAGCAGTTCCCCGCTTGGGGGGGAAAAACTGTTTTTT. It codes for CASSSPLGGEKLFF.

V usage is TRBV7-2 and J usage is TRBJ2-3; D is unresolved. Germline V gene lookup returns CDR1 SGHTA and CDR2 FQGNSA. Trimming stripped 5 bases from V and 3 bases from J, with 12 bases between. The CDR3 has 14 residues. CDR3 protein: CASSRAVGTDTQYF. The CDR3 DNA reads as TGTGCCAGCAGCAGGGCAGTAGGGACAGATACGCAGTATTTT.

The chain combines TRBV19 with TRBJ1-5, with TRBD1 matching 7 bases. The germline V gene encodes CDR1 LNHDA and CDR2 SQIVND (reference sequence). The CDR3 runs to 16 residues. With V trimmed by 3 bases and J by 1 base, 6 bases remained unmatched. CDR3 sequence reads: CASSMSRTGSNQPQHF. The CDR3 nucleotides read TGTGCCAGTAGTATGTCCCGGACAGGAAGCAATCAGCCCCAGCATTTT.

The gene calls are TRBV15 and TRBJ2-5; TRBD1 or TRBD2 may be the D gene (5 bases each). The CDR3 runs 17 residues. V lost 0 bases and J 5 bases, leaving 19 bases between the germline ends. In germline, CDR1 is LNHNV, CDR2 YYDKDF (reference sequence). The CDR3 is CATSRDSSGTRYETQYF. CDR3 nucleotide sequence: TGTGCCACCAGCAGAGATAGCTCCGGGACGAGATATGAGACCCAGTACTTC.

The chain employs TRBV6-1 and TRBJ2-7; 7 positions match TRBD2. V lost 6 bases and J lost 5; bases outside the gene matches: 7. The CDR3 consists of 13 residues. CDR1 and CDR2 from the germline V gene are MNHNS and SASEGT. The DNA of the CDR3 is TGTGCCAGCAGCCTGCCGGGGAGGGACGAGCAGTACTTC. Residues: CASSLPGRDEQYF.

This clonotype showed up just once. The chain has TRBV12-3 or TRBV12-4 and TRBJ2-1, with 7 positions matching TRBD2. V lost 9 bases, J lost 4 bases, and 9 bases stayed unmatched. This CDR3 is 14 amino acids long. The CDR3 spells CASRSTGGYNEQFF. CDR3 bases: TGTGCCAGTCGATCGACGGGGGGTTACAATGAGCAGTTCTTC.

This clonotype occurred a few times. V and J are TRBV7-2 and TRBJ2-4, with 7 nucleotides matching TRBD2. This CDR3 is built from 14 residues. Trimming cost V 5 bases and J 6 bases; bases outside gene matches: 7. Germline assignment: CDR1 SGHTA and CDR2 FQGNSA. The CDR3 bases are TGTGCCAGCAGCCCAACTGGCGGGGGAAACATTCAGTACTTC. Translated, it gives CASSPTGGGNIQYF.

V usage is TRBV2 and J usage is TRBJ2-1; 11 nucleotides match TRBD1. Trimming cost V 3 bases and J 3 bases; bases outside gene matches: 4. This CDR3 comprises 16 residues. CDR1 is SNHLY, CDR2 FYNNEI, per germline. The CDR3 loop is CASSERTGGFYNEQFF. CDR3 nucleotides: TGTGCCAGCAGTGAGAGGACAGGGGGCTTCTACAATGAGCAGTTCTTC.

The rearrangement links TRBV20-1 to TRBJ2-1; 7 nucleotides match TRBD2. Germline V CDR1 and CDR2: DFQATT, SNEGSKA (reference sequence). This CDR3 region has 13 residues. Trimming at V came to 7 bases and at J to 4 bases, leaving 7 bases not matched to a gene. CDR3 residues: CSVGAGYYNEQFF. The CDR3 nucleotides read TGCAGTGTAGGAGCGGGGTATTACAATGAGCAGTTCTTC.